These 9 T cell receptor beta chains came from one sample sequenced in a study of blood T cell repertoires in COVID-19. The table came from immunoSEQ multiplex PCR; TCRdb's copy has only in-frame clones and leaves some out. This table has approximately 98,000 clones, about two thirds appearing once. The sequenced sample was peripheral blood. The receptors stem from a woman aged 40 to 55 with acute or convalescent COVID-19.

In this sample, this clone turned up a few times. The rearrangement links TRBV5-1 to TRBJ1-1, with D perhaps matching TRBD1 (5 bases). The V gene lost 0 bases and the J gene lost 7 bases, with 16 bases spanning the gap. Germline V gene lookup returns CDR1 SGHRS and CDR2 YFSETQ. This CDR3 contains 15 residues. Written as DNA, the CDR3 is TGCGCCAGCAGCTTGGGGAACGTTCAAACAGGTGAAGCTTTCTTT. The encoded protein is CASSLGNVQTGEAFF.

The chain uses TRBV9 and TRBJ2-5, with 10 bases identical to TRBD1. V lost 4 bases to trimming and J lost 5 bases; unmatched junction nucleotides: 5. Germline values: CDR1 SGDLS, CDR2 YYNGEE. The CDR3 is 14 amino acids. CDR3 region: CASSPTGGGETQYF. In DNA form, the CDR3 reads TGTGCCAGCAGCCCGACAGGGGGCGGTGAGACCCAGTACTTC.

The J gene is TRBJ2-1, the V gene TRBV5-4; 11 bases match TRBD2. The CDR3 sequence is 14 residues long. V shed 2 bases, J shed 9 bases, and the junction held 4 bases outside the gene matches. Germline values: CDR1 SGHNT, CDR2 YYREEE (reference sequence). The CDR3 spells CASSFSGGAVEQFF. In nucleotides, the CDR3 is TGTGCCAGCAGCTTTAGCGGGGGGGCCGTTGAGCAGTTCTTC. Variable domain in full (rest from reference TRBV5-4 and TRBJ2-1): ETGVTQSPTHLIKTRGQQVTLRCSSQSGHNTVSWYQQALGQGPQFIFQYYREEENGRGNFPPRFSGLQFPNYSSELNVNALELDDSALYLCASSFSGGAVEQFFGPGTRLTVL.

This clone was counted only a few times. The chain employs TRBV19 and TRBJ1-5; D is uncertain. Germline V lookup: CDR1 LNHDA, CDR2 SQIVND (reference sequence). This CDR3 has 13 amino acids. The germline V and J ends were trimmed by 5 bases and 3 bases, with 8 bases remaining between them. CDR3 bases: TGTGCCAGTAGTCCTAATCTCAATCAGCCCCAGCATTTT. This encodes CASSPNLNQPQHF. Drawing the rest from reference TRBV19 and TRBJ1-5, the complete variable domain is DGGITQSPKYLFRKEGQNVTLSCEQNLNHDAMYWYRQDPGQGLRLIYYSQIVNDFQKGDIAEGYSVSREKKESFPLTVTSAQKNPTAFYLCASSPNLNQPQHFGDGTRLSIL.

CDR3 DNA: TGTGCCAGCACCCCCTGGACTAGCGGGAATTACAATGAGCAGTTCTTC. Translated: CASTPWTSGNYNEQFF. This chain links TRBV27 with TRBJ2-1; 12 bases fit TRBD2. This CDR3 has 16 amino acids. V was clipped by 7 bases and J by 4 bases; unmatched bases: 8. In germline, CDR1 is MNHEY, CDR2 SMNVEV (reference sequence).

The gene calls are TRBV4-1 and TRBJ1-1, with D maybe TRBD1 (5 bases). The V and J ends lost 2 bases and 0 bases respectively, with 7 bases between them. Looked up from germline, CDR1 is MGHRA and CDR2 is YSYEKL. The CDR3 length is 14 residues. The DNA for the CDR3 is TGCGCCAGCAGCCAACCAGGGATGAACACTGAAGCTTTCTTT. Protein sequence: CASSQPGMNTEAFF.

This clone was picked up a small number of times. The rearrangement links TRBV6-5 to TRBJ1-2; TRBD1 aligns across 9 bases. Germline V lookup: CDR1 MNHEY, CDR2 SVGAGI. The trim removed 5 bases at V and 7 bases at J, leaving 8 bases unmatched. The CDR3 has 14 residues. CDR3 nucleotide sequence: TGTGCCAGCAGTCCACAGGGGGCTGGGGGTGGCTACACCTTC. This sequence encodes CASSPQGAGGGYTF.

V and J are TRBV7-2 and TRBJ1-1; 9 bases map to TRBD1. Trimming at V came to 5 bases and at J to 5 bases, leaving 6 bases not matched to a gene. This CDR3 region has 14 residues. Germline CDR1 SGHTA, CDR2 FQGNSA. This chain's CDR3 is CASSAQTGGTEAFF. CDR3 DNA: TGTGCCAGCAGCGCGCAGACAGGGGGGACTGAAGCTTTCTTT.

The CDR3 reads CASSLDRTVSYEQYF. CDR3 nucleotide sequence: TGTGCCAGCAGCTTAGACAGGACGGTCTCCTACGAGCAGTACTTC. The chain has TRBV7-2 and TRBJ2-7; TRBD1 is a possible D gene (5 bases). CDR1 and CDR2 from the germline V gene are SGHTA and FQGNSA. V shed 1 base and J shed 0 bases, with 10 bases lying between them. This CDR3 spans 15 amino acids.